This entry is about one T cell receptor (beta chain). Its antigen remains unidentified. V dropped 4 bases and J dropped 5 bases, with 18 bases sitting between them. The CDR3 has 15 amino acids. This specimen belongs to a study of T cell repertoires in cytomegalovirus infection. Across the study: An indication of both CMV infection and matching HLA type came from public TCR beta signatures. Points from the study as a whole: CMV-specific TCR beta clonotypes restricted by HLA-C were the ones dominating the ex vivo response.

TCRdb re-analysed the reads in MiXCR, keeping a single row per CDR3 protein. The data hold 900,000 to 950,000 distinct CDR3 sequences, with around 30% observed a single time. This sequence was found in a human donor in good health (CMV status not recorded). Some clones in this sample may be carry-over from other donors' samples. The chain couples TRBV12-3 or TRBV12-4 to TRBJ2-7; no clear D gene. The sample was cultured CD8+ T cells from PBMCs, taken from culture after CMV antigen stimulation. The CDR3 sequence is CASSSTTLFGDEQYF. The DNA of the CDR3 is TGTGCCAGCAGTTCTACGACGTTATTTGGGGACGAGCAGTACTTC.